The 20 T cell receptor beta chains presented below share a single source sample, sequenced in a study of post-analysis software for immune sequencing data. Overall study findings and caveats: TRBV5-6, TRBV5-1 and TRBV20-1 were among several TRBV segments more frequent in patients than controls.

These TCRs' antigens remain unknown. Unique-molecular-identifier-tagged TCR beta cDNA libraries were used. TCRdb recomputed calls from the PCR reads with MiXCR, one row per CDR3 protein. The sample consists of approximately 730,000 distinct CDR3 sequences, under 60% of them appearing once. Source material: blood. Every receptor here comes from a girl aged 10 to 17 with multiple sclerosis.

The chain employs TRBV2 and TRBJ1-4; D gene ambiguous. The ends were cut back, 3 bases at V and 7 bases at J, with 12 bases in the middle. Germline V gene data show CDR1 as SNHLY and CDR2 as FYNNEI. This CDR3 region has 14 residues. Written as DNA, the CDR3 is TGTGCCAGCAGTGATCAGGCGATGGTTGAAAAACTGTTTTTT. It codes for CASSDQAMVEKLFF.

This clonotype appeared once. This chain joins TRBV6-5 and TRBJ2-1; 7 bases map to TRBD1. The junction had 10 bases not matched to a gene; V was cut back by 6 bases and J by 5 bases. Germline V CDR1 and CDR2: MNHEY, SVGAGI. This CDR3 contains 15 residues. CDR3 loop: CASRILGTDHNEQFF. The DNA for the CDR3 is TGTGCCAGCAGAATCCTCGGGACAGATCACAATGAGCAGTTCTTC.

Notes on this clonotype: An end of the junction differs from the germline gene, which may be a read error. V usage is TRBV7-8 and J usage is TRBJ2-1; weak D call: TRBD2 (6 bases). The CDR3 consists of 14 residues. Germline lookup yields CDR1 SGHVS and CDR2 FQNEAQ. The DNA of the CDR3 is TGTGCCAGCAGCCCCCCAGCACCGCGGGGTGAGAAGTTCTTC. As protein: CASSPPAPRGEKFF.

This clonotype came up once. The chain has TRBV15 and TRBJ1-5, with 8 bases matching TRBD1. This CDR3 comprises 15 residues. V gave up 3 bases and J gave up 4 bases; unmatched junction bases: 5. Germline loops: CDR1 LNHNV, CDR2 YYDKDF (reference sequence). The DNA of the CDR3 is TGTGCCACCAGCAGGGAAGACAGGGGAAATCAGCCCCAGCATTTT. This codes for CATSREDRGNQPQHF.

The CDR3, as DNA: TGTGCCAGCAGCGTAGGAGGGGGGTTCTCTGGCTACACCTTC. Its protein is CASSVGGGFSGYTF. The J gene is TRBJ1-2, the V gene TRBV9; TRBD1 might be the D (6 bases). V lost 0 bases and J 7 bases, leaving 13 bases between the germline ends. Germline V lookup: CDR1 SGDLS, CDR2 YYNGEE. The CDR3 runs 14 residues.

CDR3 in amino acids: CSARDRASYGYTF. The CDR3 bases are TGCAGTGCCCGGGACAGGGCGAGCTATGGCTACACCTTC. This sequence joins TRBV20-1 and TRBJ1-2, with 9 nucleotides matching TRBD1. V shed 6 bases, J shed 4 bases, and the junction held 6 bases outside the gene matches. The length of the CDR3 is 13 residues. The V gene's germline CDR1 is DFQATT and CDR2 SNEGSKA (reference sequence).

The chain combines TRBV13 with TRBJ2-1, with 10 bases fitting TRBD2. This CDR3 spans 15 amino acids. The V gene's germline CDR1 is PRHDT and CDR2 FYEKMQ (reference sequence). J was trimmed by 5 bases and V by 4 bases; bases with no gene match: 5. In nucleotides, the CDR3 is TGTGCCAGCAGCTCGGGACTAGCGAACAACAATGAGCAGTTCTTC. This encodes CASSSGLANNNEQFF. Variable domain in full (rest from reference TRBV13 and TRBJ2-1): AAGVIQSPRHLIKEKRETATLKCYPIPRHDTVYWYQQGPGQDPQFLISFYEKMQSDKGSIPDRFSAQQFSDYHSELNMSSLELGDSALYFCASSSGLANNNEQFFGPGTRLTVL.

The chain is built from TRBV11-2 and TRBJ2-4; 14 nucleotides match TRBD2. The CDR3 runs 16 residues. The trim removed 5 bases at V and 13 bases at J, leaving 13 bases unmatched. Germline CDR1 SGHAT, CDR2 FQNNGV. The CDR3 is CASSQTGTSGRWEQYF. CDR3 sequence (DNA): TGTGCCAGCAGCCAGACCGGGACTAGCGGGAGATGGGAGCAGTACTTC.

The CDR3 DNA reads as TGCAGCGTTGGGAGCCAGGGGAACTATGGCTACACCTTC. Its protein is CSVGSQGNYGYTF. The gene calls are TRBV29-1 and TRBJ1-2; perhaps TRBD1 as D (6 bases). Per germline, CDR1 SQVTM and CDR2 ANQGSEA. Between the trimmed V and J ends, which lost 4 bases and 2 bases, there was a span of 11 bases. The CDR3 loop spans 13 amino acids.

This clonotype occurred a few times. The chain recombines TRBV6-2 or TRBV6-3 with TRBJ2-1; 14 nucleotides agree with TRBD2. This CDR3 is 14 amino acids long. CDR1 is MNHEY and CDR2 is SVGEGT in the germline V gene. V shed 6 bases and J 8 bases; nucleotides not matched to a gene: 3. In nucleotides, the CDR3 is TGTGCCAGCAGAGGACTAGCGGGAGGCGATGAGCAGTTCTTC. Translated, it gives CASRGLAGGDEQFF.

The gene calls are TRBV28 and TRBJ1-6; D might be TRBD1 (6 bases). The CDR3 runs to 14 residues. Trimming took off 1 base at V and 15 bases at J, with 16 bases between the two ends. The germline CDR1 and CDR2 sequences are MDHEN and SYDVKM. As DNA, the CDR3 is TGTGCCAGCAGTTTATCCCCGCCCGGGGGCGTCCTCCACTTT. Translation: CASSLSPPGGVLHF.

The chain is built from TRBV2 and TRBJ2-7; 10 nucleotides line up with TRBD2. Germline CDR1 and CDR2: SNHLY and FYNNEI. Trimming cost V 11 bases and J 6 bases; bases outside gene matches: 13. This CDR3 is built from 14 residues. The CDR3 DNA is TGTGCCCGCGGTGGGCTAGCGGGAGTGGGCGAGCAGTACTTC. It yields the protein CARGGLAGVGEQYF.

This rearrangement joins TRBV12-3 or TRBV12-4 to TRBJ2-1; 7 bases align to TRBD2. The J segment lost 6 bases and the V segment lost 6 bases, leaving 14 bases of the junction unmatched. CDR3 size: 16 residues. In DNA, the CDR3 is TGTGCCAGCAGGGCCGGGACTAACAAAGGGGCCAATGAGCAGTTCTTC. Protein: CASRAGTNKGANEQFF.

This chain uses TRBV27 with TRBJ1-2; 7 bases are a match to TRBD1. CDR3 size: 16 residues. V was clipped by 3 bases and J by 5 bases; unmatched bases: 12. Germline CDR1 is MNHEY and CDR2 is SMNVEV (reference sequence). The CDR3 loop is CASSFSSPGTVYGYTF. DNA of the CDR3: TGTGCCAGCAGTTTTTCCTCCCCCGGGACAGTTTATGGCTACACCTTC.

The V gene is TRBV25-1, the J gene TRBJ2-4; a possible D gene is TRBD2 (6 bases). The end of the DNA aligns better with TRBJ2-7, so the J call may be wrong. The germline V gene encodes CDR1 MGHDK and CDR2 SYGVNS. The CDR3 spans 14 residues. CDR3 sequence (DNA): TGTGCCAGCAGTGAAGGAGGGATCAGCTACGAGCAGTACTTC. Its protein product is CASSEGGISYEQYF.

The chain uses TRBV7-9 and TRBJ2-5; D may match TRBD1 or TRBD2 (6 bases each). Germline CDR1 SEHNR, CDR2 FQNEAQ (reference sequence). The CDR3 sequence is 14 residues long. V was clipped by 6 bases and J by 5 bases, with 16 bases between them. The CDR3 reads CASRLGGGGETQYF. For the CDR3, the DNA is TGTGCCAGCAGACTAGGGGGAGGTGGGGAGACCCAGTACTTC.

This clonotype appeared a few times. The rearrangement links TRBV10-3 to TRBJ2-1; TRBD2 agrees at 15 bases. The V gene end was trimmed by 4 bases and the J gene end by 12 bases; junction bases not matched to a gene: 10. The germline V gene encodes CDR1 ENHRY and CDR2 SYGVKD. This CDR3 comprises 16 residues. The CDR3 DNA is TGTGCCATCAGTGCCTGGACTAGCGGGAGGGAGAACGGGCAGTTCTTC. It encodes CAISAWTSGRENGQFF.

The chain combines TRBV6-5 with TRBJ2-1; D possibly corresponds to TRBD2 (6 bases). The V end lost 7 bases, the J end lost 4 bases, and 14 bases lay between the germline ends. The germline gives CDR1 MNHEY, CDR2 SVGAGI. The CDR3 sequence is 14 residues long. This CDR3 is CASKERGGYNEQFF. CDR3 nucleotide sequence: TGTGCCAGCAAAGAGAGGGGAGGTTACAATGAGCAGTTCTTC.

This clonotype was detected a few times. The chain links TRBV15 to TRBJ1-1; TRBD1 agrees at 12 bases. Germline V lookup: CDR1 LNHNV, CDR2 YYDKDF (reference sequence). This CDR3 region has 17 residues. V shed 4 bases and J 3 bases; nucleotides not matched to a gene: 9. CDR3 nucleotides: TGTGCCACCAGCACCCTCCCGGGACAGGGGGCTTACACTGAAGCTTTCTTT. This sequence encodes CATSTLPGQGAYTEAFF.

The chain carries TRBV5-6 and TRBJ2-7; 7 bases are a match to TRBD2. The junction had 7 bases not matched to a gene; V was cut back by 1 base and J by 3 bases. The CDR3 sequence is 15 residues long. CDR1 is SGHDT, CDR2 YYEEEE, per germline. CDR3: CASSLIGGSVYEQYF. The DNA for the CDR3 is TGTGCCAGCAGCTTGATCGGCGGGAGCGTCTACGAGCAGTACTTC.